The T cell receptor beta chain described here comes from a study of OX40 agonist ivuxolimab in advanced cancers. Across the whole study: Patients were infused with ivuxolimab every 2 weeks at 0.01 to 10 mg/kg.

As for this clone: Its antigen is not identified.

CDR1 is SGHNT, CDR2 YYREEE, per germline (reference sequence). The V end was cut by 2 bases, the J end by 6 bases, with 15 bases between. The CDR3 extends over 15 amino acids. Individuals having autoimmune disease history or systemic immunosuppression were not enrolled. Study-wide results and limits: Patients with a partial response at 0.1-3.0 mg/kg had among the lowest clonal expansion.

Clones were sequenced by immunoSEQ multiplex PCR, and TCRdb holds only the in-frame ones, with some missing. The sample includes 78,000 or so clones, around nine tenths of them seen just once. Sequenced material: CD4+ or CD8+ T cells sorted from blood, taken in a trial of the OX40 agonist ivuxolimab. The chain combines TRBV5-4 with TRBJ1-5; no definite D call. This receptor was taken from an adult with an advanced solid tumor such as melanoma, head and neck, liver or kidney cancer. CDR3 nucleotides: TGTGCCAGCAGCTTCAAGGTGCGACTGAGTCAGCCCCAGCATTTT. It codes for CASSFKVRLSQPQHF.